Reported below is one TCR beta chain. Its cognate antigen is unknown. The use of a sample-barcoded 5' primer and a J-beta primer mix characterized a second PCR of roughly 7 to 12 cycles. In TCRdb, the 5' RACE reads were re-called with MiXCR into one record per CDR3 protein. The table records hundreds of thousands of distinct CDR3 sequences, 25% of them present only once. These data belong to a study of blood T cells in healthy people across ages. Study-wide points: Per million T cells, the diversity of TCR beta decreased roughly linearly as age advanced.

Researchers report isolating at least 6.5 million PBMCs per sample. From germline, CDR1 is SGHRS and CDR2 YFSETQ. V shed 1 base and J 2 bases; nucleotides not matched to a gene: 5. The CDR3 length is 15 residues. These data were also reused for a study on T cells of mothers and their children.

The chain joins TRBV5-1 to TRBJ2-7; 8 positions agree with TRBD2. Sequenced material: blood. The sequence came from a boy younger than 18 in good health. CDR3 loop: CASSLWVAGTYEQYF. CDR3 DNA sequence: TGCGCCAGCAGCTTGTGGGTAGCGGGGACCTACGAGCAGTACTTC.